The entry below gives a single T cell receptor beta chain sequence along with its context. Its antigen target is currently unknown. No much larger clone exists at a distance of one base, and base qualities are not known. Distinct nucleotide sequences in the sample also encode this CDR3. The sample belongs to a study of shared clonotypes between healthy human individuals (dated by TCRdb to 2018 to 2020). About the full investigation: A couple of women and three men aged 18 to 49 years were included in the cohort. For each donor, CD4 naive and CD4 memory were each run on three plates, CD8 naive on two plates, and CD8 memory on one plate. To estimate repertoire size and how much clonotype sharing occurs between individuals, the study deeply sequenced the blood TCR repertoires of about five healthy adults. Libraries were prepared and TCR repertoires were sequenced by different laboratories using diverse techniques, in order to increase sequencing depth and limit assay-specific biases. Each donor's leukapheresis produced roughly between roughly 0.85 and 9.5 billion PBMCs.

Overall results and qualifications from the work: Pairwise subsampling indicated that sequencing depth was expected to affect the degree of clonotype sharing among donors. Compared with non-shared clonotypes, clonotypes shared by all four sorted-subset donors had higher generation probabilities. Even with the large sequencing depth, rarefaction of the sorted-subset datasets indicated that sequencing was incomplete. Sampling was limited to blood, and TCR repertoires in tissue likely differ from TCR repertoires in blood. The small number of donors limited the genetic and exposure-history diversity represented. Across a handful of donors, approximately 5% of naive CD4, more than 3% of naive CD8, around 2.5% of memory CD4, and approximately 0.4% of memory CD8 clonotypes were shared. Estimated clonotype richness was generally larger for naive than for memory subsets.

Donors were healthy HIV-negative adults with no recently reported acute infections or vaccinations. Every donor was a Caucasian adult living in Nashville, Tennessee, USA. CD4+ T cells were enriched by magnetic negative selection; naive cells were then positively selected on CD45RA, and the negative fraction formed the memory subset. Blood was collected by leukapheresis, and PBMCs were isolated by Ficoll-Histopaque density gradient centrifugation and then cryopreserved in liquid nitrogen vapor phase. Purity and quantity of every magnetically sorted T cell population were checked by analytical flow cytometry. Genomic DNA was isolated from every sorted fraction and measured by UV absorbance on a Nanodrop 2000c. The CDR3 measures 15 amino acids from cysteine to phenylalanine. The kept DNA is CDR3 alone, 45 bases in frame from the first base. Unmatched junction bases come to 1, with V trimmed by 3 bases and J by 1 base. Sequences LGHNA (CDR1) and YSLEER (CDR2) are obtained from the germline V gene.

Using the deep immunoSEQ assay, multiplex PCR amplified TCR CDR3 regions from genomic DNA. Extracted genomic DNA from each cell subset was spread evenly across all wells of several immunoSEQ 96-well plates, with each plate serving as a replicate. For sorted subsets, about 210 ng of genomic DNA, equivalent to around 31,000 T cell genomes, went into each replicate PCR. The purified libraries were quantified using a Qubit 3.0 fluorometer, sized with a Bioanalyzer 2100, and then quantified again using the KAPA Library Quantification kit. Every immunoSEQ 96-well plate was sequenced on a dedicated single-read 150-cycle Illumina NextSeq 550 flow cell. Per the source publication's procedure: Because the immunoSEQ output included only junctional sequences and no quality scores, the filtering could not be the same as the filtering used for full-length reads. Sequences were annotated with PyIR, a Python wrapper for IgBLAST v1.9, using IMGT germline references to assign V/J genes and CDR3. Reads with weak V/J assignments (E-value above 1e-6), missing CDR3, stop codons, out-of-frame junctions, or ambiguous translated residues were removed. V3J clonotypes were defined by identical inferred V gene, J gene, and CDR3 amino acid sequence. To compute the percentage overlap between repertoires, the number of shared unique clonotypes was divided by the size of the smaller repertoire. Richness of each repertoire was evaluated using RTK rarefaction, the Chao1 estimator, and Recon v2.1 estimates of unobserved clonotypes. For all TCRbeta clonotypes obtained by the gDNA method from several donors, generation probabilities were computed with OLGA. This is the immuneACCESS table as TCRdb keeps it, with only in-frame sequences that have V and J called. A part of the clones is gone; compared with another copy, unresolved V genes explain less than half, and the rest is unexplained. V, J and clone size derive from that table, while D and trimming were established from the DNA sequence. The sample data list roughly 2.5 million clones, and over 85% of these were observed just once. Together, the top ten hold roughly 0.14% of the sample.

Sequenced: naive CD4+ T cells sorted from blood. The cell subset or site tag for this specimen amounts to: CD45RA+ positively selected. The origin of this receptor is a man in his late teens or twenties in good health. The V and J segments used are TRBV4-3 and TRBJ2-7; 12 central nucleotides agree with TRBD2. The base sequence is TGCGCCAGCAGCCAGACTAGCGGGAGTTCCTACGAGCAGTACTTC. Its protein is CASSQTSGSSYEQYF.